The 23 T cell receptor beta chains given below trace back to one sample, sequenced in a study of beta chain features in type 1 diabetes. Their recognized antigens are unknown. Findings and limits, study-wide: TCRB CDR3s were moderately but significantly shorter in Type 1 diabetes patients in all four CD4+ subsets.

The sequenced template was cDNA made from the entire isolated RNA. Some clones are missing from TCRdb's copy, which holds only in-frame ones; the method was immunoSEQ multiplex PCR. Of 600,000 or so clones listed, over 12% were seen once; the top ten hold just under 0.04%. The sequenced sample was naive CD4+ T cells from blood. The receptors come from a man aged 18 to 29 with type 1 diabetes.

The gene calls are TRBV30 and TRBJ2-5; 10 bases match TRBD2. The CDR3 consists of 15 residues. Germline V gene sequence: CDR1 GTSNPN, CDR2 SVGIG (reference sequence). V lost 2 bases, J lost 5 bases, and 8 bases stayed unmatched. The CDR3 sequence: CAWSYIAGGGETQYF. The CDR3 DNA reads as TGTGCCTGGAGTTATATAGCGGGAGGAGGGGAGACCCAGTACTTC.

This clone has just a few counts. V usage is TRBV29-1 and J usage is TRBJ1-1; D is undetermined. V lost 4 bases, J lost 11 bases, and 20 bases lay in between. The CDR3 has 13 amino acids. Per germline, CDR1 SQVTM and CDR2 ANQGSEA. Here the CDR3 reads CSVVRAAGRRAFF. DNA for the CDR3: TGCAGCGTTGTTAGGGCCGCAGGACGACGGGCTTTCTTT.

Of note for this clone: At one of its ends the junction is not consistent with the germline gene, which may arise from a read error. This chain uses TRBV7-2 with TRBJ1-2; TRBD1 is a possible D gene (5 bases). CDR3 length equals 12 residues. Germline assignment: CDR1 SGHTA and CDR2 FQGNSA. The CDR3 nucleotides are TGTGCCAGCAGCTTGAGCAACCAAGGGGACGCCTTC. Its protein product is CASSLSNQGDAF.

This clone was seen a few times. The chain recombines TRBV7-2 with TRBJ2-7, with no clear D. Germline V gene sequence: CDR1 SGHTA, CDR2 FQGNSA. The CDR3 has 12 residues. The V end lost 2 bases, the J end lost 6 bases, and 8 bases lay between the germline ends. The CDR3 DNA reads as TGTGCCAGCAGCTTATCTCCGCTCGAGCAGTACTTC. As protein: CASSLSPLEQYF.

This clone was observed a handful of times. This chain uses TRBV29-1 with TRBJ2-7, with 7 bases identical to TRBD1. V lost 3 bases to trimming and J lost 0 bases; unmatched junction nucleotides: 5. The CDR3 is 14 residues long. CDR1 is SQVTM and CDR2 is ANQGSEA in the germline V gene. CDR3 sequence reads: CSVEGDRHSYEQYF. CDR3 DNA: TGCAGCGTTGAGGGGGACAGACACTCCTACGAGCAGTACTTC.

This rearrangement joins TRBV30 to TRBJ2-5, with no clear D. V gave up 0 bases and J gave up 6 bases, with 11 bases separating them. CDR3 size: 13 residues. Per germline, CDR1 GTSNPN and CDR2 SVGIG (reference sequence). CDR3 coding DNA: TGTGCCTGGAGTGTCTATGCGCTGAAGACCCAGTACTTC. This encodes CAWSVYALKTQYF.

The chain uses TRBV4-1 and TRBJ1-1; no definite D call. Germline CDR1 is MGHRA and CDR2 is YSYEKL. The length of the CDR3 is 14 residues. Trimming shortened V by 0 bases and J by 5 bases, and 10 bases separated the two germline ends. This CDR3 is CASSQEELRTEAFF. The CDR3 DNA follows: TGCGCCAGCAGCCAAGAGGAGCTTAGGACTGAAGCTTTCTTT.

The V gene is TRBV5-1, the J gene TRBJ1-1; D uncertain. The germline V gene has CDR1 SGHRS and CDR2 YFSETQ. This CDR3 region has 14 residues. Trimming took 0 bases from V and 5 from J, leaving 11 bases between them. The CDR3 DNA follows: TGCGCCAGCAGCTTGGCCGGTTCGGGGACTGAAGCTTTCTTT. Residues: CASSLAGSGTEAFF.

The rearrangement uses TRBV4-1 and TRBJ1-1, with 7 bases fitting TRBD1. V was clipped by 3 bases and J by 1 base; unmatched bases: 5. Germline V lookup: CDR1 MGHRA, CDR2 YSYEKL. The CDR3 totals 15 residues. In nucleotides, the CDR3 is TGCGCCAGCAGCCACAGACAGGGAAGGAACACTGAAGCTTTCTTT. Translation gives CASSHRQGRNTEAFF.

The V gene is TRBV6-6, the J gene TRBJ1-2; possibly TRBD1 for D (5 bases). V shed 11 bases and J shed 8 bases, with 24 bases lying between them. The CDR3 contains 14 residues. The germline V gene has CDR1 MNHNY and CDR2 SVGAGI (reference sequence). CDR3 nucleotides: TGTGCCGGGAGGGAGCAGGGCCAGGGCCGCGGCTACACCTTC. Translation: CAGREQGQGRGYTF.

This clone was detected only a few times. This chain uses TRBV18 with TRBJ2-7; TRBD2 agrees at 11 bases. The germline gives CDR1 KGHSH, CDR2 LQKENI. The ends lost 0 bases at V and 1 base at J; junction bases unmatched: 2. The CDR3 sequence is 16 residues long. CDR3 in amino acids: CASSPPSGRASYEQYF. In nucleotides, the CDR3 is TGTGCCAGCTCACCACCTAGCGGGAGGGCATCCTACGAGCAGTACTTC.

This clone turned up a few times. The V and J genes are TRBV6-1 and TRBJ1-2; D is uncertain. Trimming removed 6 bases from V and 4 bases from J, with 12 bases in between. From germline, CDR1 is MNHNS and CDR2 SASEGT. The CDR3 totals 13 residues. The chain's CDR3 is CASSAGRSYGYTF. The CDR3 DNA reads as TGTGCCAGCAGCGCCGGACGTAGCTATGGCTACACCTTC.

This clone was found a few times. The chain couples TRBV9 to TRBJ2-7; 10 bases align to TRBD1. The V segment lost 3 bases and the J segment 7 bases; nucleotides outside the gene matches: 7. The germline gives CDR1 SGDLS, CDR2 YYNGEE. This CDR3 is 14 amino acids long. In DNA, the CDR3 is TGTGCCAGCAGCGCGGGGACAGGGGTCTGGGAGCAGTACTTC. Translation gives CASSAGTGVWEQYF.

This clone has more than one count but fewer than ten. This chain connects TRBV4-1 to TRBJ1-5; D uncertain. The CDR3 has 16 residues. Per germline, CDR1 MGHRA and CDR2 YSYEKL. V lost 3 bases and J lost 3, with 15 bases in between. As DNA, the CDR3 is TGCGCCAGCAGCCACCTTGTTAGGGAGCTCAATCAGCCCCAGCATTTT. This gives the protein CASSHLVRELNQPQHF.

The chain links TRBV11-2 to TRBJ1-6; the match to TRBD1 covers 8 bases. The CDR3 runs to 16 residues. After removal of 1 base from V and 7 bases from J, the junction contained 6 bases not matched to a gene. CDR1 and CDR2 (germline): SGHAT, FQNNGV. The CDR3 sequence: CASSLAQGAGNSPLHF. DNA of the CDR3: TGTGCCAGCAGCTTAGCTCAGGGGGCGGGGAATTCACCCCTCCACTTT. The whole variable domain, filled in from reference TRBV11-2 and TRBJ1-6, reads EAGVAQSPRYKIIEKRQSVAFWCNPISGHATLYWYQQILGQGPKLLIQFQNNGVVDDSQLPKDRFSAERLKGVDSTLKIQPAKLEDSAVYLCASSLAQGAGNSPLHFGNGTRLTVT.

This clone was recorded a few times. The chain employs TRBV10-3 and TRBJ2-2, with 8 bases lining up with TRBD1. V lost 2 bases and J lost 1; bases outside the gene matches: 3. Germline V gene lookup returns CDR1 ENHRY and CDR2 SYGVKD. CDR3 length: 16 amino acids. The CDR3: CAISELGTGNTGELFF. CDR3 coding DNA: TGTGCCATCAGTGAGCTGGGGACAGGGAACACCGGGGAGCTGTTTTTT.

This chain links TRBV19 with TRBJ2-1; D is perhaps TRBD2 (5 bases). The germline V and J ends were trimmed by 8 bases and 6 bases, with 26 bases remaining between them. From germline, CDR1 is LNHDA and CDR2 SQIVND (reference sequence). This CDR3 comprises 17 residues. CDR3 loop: CASQSADRPSTFNEQFF. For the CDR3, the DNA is TGTGCCAGTCAATCAGCGGACCGTCCCTCCACATTCAATGAGCAGTTCTTC.

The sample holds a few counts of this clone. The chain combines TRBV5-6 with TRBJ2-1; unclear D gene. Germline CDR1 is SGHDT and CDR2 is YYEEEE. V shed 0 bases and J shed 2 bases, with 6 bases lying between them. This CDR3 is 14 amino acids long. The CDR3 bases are TGTGCCAGCAGCTTGGCCTTTCCCTACAATGAGCAGTTCTTC. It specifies CASSLAFPYNEQFF.

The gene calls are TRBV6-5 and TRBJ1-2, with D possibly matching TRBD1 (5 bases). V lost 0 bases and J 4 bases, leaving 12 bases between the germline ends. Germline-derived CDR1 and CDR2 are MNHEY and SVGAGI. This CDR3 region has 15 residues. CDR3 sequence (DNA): TGTGCCAGCAGTTACTCGGCAGGGATCGGCTATGGCTACACCTTC. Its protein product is CASSYSAGIGYGYTF.

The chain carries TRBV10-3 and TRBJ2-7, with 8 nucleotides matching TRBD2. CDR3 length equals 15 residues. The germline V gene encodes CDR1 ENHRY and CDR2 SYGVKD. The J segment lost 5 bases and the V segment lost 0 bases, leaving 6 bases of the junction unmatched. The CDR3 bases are TGTGCCATCAGTGAGTCGAACGGGAGGGCCAACGAGCAGTACTTC. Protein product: CAISESNGRANEQYF.

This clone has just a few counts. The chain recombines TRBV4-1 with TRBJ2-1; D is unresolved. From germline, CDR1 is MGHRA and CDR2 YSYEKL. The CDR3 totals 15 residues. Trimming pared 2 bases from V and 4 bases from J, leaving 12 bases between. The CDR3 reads CASSQPITRYNEQFF. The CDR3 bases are TGCGCCAGCAGCCAACCGATCACACGTTACAATGAGCAGTTCTTC.

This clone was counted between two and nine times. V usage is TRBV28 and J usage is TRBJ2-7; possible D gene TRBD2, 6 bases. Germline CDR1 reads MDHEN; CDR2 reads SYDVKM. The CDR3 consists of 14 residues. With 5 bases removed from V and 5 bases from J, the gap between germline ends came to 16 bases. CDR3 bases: TGTGCCAGCAGTGGGACTCGGTATGCTGACGAGCAGTACTTC. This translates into CASSGTRYADEQYF.

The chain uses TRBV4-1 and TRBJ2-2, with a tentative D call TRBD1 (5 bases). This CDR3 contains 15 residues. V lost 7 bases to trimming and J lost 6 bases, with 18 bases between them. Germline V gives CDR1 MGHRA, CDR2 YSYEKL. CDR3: CASTTAQGRSGELFF. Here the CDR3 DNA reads TGCGCCAGCACCACGGCGCAGGGCCGGTCCGGGGAGCTGTTTTTT.